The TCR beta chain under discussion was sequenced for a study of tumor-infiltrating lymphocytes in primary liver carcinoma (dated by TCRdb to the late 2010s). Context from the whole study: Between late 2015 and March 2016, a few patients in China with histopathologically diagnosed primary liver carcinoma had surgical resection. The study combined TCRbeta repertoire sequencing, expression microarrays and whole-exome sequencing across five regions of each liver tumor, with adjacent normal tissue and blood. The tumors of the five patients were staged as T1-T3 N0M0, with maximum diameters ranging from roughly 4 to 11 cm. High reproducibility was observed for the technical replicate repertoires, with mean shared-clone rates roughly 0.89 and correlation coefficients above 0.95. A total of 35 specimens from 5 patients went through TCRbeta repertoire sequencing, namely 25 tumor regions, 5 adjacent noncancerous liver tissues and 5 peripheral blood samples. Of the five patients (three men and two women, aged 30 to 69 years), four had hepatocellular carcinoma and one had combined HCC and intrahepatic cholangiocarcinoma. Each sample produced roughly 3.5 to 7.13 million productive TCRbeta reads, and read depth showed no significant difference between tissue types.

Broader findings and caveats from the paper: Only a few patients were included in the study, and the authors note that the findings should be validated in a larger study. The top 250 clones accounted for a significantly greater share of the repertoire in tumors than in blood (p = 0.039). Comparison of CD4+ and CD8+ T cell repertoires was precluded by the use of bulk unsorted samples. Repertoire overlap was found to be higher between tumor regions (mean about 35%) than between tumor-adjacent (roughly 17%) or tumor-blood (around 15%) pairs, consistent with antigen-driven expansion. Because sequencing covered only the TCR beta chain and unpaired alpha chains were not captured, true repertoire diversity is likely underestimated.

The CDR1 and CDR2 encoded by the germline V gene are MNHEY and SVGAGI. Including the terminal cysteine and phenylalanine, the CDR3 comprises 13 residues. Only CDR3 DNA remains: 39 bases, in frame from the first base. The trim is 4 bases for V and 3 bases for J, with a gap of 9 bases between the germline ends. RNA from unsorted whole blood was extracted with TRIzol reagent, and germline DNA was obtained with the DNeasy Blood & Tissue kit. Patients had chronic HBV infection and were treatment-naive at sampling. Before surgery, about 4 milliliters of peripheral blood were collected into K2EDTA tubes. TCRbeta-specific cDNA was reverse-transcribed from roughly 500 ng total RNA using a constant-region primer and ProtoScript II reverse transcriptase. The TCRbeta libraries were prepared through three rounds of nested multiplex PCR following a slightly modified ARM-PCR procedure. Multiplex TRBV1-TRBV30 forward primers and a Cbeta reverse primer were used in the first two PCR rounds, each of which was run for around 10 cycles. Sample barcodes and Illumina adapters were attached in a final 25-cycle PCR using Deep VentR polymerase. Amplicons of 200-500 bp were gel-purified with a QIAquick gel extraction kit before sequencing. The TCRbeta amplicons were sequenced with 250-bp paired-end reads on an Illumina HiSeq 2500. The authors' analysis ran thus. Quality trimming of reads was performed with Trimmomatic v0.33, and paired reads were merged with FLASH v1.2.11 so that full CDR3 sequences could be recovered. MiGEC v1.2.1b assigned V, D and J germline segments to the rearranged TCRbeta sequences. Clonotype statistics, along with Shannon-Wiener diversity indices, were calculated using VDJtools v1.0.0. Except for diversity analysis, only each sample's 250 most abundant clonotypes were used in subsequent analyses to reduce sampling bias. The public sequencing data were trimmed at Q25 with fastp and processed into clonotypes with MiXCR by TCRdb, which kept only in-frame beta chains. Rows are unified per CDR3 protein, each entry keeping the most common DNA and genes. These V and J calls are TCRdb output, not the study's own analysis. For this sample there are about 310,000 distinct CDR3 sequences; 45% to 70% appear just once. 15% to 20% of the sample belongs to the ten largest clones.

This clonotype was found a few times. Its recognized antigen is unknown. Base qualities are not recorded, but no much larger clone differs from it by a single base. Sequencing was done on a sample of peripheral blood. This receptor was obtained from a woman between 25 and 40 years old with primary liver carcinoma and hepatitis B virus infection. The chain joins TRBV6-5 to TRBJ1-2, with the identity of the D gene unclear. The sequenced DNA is TGTGCCAGCAGTTTGGGGTCTCACTATGGCTACACCTTC. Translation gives CASSLGSHYGYTF.